This TCR beta chain is from a study of cytomegalovirus exposure and HLA in healthy donors. Study information: In an earlier analysis, 90 million to 120 million unique TCR beta sequences were found from 150 million to 200 million T cells. Findings and caveats of the study: The productive fraction for most TCR beta V segments was about 87% or about 30% in an earlier analysis. A reported reduction in N-insertions relative to the approximately 640-donor mean was seen in an Asian-associated ancestry cluster in a later analysis.

A remark on this clone: As yet, its antigen is unknown.

Both 60 Vbeta primers and 13 Jbeta primers went into the PCR. Using immunoSEQ multiplex PCR, the repertoire was profiled, and TCRdb retains in-frame clones only, with some absent. The table records fewer than 150,000 clones, 80% of them present only once. The CDR3 has 13 residues. Per the germline V gene, CDR1 is MNHEY and CDR2 is SVGAGI. The V end lost 8 bases, the J end lost 2 bases, and 11 bases lay between the germline ends. Material for sequencing was PBMCs. V is TRBV6-5 and J is TRBJ2-3, with unresolved D. The TCR originated in a female donor in good health and CMV-seronegative. Written as DNA, the CDR3 is TGTGCCAGCGCTGCCGCAGTCACAGATACGCAGTATTTT. Translated, it gives CASAAAVTDTQYF.